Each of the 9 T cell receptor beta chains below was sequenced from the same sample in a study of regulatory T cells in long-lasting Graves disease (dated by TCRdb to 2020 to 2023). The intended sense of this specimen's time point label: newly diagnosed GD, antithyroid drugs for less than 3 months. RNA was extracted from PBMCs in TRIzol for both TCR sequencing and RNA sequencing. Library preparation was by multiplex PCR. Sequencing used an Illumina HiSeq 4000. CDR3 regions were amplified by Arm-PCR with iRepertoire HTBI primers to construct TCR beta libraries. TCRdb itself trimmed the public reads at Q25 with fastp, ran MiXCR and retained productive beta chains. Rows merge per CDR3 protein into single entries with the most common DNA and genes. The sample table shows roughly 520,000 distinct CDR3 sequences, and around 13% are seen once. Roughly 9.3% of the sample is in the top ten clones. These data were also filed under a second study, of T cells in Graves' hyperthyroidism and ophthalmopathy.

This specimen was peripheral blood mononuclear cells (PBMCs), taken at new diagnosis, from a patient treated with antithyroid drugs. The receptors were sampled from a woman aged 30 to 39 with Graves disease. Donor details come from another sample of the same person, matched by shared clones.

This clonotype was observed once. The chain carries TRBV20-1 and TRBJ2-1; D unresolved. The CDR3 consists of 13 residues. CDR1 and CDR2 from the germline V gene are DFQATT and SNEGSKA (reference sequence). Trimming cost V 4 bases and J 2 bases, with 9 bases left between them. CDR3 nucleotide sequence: TGCAGTGCTACCAGGTCCACCTACAATGAGCAGTTCTTC. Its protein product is CSATRSTYNEQFF.

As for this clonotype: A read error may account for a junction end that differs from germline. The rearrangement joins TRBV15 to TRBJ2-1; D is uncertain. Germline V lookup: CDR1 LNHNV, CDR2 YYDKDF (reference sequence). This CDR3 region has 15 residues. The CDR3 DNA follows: TGTGCCACCAGCGGACGGATAAGCTCCTGCAATGAGCAGTTCTTC. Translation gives CATSGRISSCNEQFF.

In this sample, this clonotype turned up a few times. CDR3 sequence: CATSDAGRGRDDEQFF. Here the CDR3 DNA reads TGTGCCACCAGTGATGCCGGGAGGGGTAGGGACGATGAGCAGTTCTTC. The chain has TRBV24-1 and TRBJ2-1; TRBD2 agrees at 8 bases. CDR1 is KGHDR, CDR2 SFDVKD, per germline. The CDR3 is made up of 16 amino acids. Losses at the gene ends were 3 bases for V and 8 bases for J; bases not matched to a gene: 11.

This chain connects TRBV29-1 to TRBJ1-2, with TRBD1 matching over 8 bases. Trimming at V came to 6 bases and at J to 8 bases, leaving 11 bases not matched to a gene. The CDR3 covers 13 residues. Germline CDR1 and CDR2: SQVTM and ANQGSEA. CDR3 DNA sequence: TGCAGCGTGGACCCAGGGGGCCTTGGGGGCTACACCTTC. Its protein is CSVDPGGLGGYTF.

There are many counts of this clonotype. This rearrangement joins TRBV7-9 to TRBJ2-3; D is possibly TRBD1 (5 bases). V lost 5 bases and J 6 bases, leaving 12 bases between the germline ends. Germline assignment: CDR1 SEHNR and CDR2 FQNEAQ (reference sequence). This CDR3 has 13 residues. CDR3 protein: CASSTAGADTQYF. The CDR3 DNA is TGTGCCAGCAGCACCGCTGGGGCGGATACGCAGTATTTT.

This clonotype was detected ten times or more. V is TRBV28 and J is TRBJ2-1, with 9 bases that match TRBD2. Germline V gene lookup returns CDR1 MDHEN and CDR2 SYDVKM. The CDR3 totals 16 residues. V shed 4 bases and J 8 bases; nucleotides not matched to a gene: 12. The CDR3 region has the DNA TGTGCCAGCAGTTCCGCCGCGGGAGGGCCGACACATGAGCAGTTCTTC. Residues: CASSSAAGGPTHEQFF.

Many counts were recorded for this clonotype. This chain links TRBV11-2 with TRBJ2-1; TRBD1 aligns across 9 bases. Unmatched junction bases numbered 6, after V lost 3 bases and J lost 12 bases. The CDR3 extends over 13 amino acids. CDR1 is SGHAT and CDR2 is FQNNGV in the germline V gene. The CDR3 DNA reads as TGTGCCAGCAGCTTGGGCCCGGGACAGGGGCAGTTCTTC. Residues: CASSLGPGQGQFF.

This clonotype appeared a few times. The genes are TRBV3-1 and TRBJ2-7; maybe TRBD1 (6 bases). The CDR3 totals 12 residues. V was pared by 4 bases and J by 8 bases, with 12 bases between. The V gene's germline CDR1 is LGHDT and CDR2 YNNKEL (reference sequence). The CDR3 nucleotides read TGTGCCAGCAGCCTCGGGACACTCAAGCAGTACTTC. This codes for CASSLGTLKQYF.

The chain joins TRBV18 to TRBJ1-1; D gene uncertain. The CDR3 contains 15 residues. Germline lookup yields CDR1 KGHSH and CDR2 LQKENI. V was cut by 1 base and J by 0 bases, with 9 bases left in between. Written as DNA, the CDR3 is TGTGCCAGCTCACCACAAGGGAACCTGAACACTGAAGCTTTCTTT. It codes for CASSPQGNLNTEAFF.